This entry is about one T cell receptor (beta chain). Its antigen is undetermined. This entry is derived from a study of shared clonotypes between healthy human individuals. Broader study findings: When naive CD4 clonotypes were compared across several donors, around 4.6% were shared. A generally larger estimated richness was seen in naive subsets than in memory subsets.

This CDR3 spans 13 amino acids. The germline V gene encodes CDR1 MNHEY and CDR2 SVGAGI. J lost 0 bases, V lost 7 bases, and 3 bases had no gene match. Clones were sequenced by immunoSEQ multiplex PCR, and TCRdb holds only the in-frame ones, with some missing. The table shows roughly 320,000 clones, with around 86% occurring only once. The sequencing sample was made of memory CD8+ T cells sorted from blood. Stated subset: CD45RO+ cells pooled with CCR7-negative TemRA cells. This TCR derives from a man in his late teens or twenties in good health. V gene TRBV6-5 combines with J gene TRBJ2-7; 7 nucleotides match TRBD1. The CDR3 region is CASTRQGSYEQYF. The CDR3 DNA follows: TGTGCCAGCACCCGACAGGGCTCCTACGAGCAGTACTTC.